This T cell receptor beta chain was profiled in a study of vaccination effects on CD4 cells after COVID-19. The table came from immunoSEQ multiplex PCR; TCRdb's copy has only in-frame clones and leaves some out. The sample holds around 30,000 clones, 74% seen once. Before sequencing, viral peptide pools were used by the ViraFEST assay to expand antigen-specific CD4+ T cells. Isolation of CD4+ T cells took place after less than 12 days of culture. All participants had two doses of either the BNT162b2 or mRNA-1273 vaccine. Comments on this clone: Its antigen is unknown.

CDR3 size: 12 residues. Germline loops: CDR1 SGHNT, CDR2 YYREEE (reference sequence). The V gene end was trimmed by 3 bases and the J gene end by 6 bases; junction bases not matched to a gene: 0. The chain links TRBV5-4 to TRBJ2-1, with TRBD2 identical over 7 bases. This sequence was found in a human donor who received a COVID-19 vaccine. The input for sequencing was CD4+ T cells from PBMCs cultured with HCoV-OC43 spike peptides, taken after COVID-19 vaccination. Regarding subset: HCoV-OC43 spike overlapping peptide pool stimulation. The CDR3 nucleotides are TGTGCCAGCAGCTGGGGGGGCAATGAGCAGTTCTTC. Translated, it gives CASSWGGNEQFF. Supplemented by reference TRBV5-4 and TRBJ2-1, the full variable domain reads ETGVTQSPTHLIKTRGQQVTLRCSSQSGHNTVSWYQQALGQGPQFIFQYYREEENGRGNFPPRFSGLQFPNYSSELNVNALELDDSALYLCASSWGGNEQFFGPGTRLTVL.